The next 11 T cell receptor beta chains were all read from a single sample in a study of T cell clonality in common variable immunodeficiency. Sequenced by immunoSEQ multiplex PCR; TCRdb stores in-frame clones only, minus some. This sample comprises tens of thousands of clones, none seen once only. Input material: peripheral blood mononuclear cells. The receptor set was obtained from a person aged 18 to 70 in good health.

In this sample, this clone turned up many times. CDR3 residues: CASSLGTSGRGQETQYF. CDR3 DNA (partial): TGTGCCAGCAGCCTCGGGACTAGCGGGAGGGGTCAAGAGACC. The rearrangement uses TRBV9 and TRBJ2-5, with 16 nucleotides matching TRBD2. The CDR3 goes on 3 residues after the read ends, and that part is filled in from the germline J gene. CDR1 SGDLS and CDR2 YYNGEE come from the germline V gene. J lost 2 bases, V lost 4 bases, and 5 bases had no gene match. The CDR3 contains 17 residues. The whole variable domain, remainder taken from reference TRBV9 and TRBJ2-5, is DSGVTQTPKHLITATGQRVTLRCSPRSGDLSVYWYQQSLDQGLQFLIQYYNGEERAKGNILERFSAQQFPDLHSELNLSSLELGDSALYFCASSLGTSGRGQETQYFGPGTRLLVL.

About this clone: Read data end 3 residues before the CDR3 end; the end is taken from the germline J gene. V is TRBV7-9 and J is TRBJ1-2; 7 bases align to TRBD1. The CDR3 extends over 14 amino acids. V was pared by 4 bases and J by 4 bases, with 6 bases of the junction left unmatched. Germline V CDR1 and CDR2: SEHNR, FQNEAQ (reference sequence). CDR3 amino acids: CASSWDSSTYGYTF. The covered CDR3 bases are TGTGCCAGCAGCTGGGACAGCTCGACCTATGGC.

In this sample, this clone turned up many times. The sequenced CDR3 bases are TGTGCCAGCGGGACAGGGGTAGAA. Translation gives CASGTGVE. In full, the CDR3 reads CASGTGVEAFF. V and J are TRBV6-2 or TRBV6-3 and TRBJ1-1; 10 bases line up with TRBD1. Read data end 3 residues before the CDR3 end; the end is taken from the germline J gene. This CDR3 has 11 residues. Germline V gene sequence: CDR1 MNHEY, CDR2 SVGEGT.

The table lists this clone with many counts. With the read ending 3 residues before the CDR3 end, the germline J gene is used to fill in that end. The sample holds other DNA sequences that translate to the same CDR3. The chain couples TRBV7-3 to TRBJ2-3, with a possible D match to TRBD2 (6 bases). The CDR3 has 13 amino acids. Germline loops: CDR1 SGHTA, CDR2 FQGTGA. V was trimmed by 5 bases and J by 4 bases, leaving 10 bases between them. Partial CDR3 DNA: TGTGCCAGCAGCCCGGGCGGGGCAGATACG. This translates into CASSPGGADT. The whole CDR3 protein reads CASSPGGADTQYF.

This clone has ten or more counts. The CDR3 end is not reached by the read, which stops 3 residues before it; the germline J gene fills it in. The chain couples TRBV20-1 to TRBJ1-2, with D uncertain. V dropped 6 bases and J dropped 0 bases, with 8 bases sitting between them. This CDR3 spans 12 amino acids. Per the germline V gene, CDR1 is DFQATT and CDR2 is SNEGSKA (reference sequence). The sequenced CDR3 bases are TGCAGTGCCGAAAGCACTAACTATGGC. This sequence encodes CSAESTNYG. The whole CDR3 protein reads CSAESTNYGYTF.

In this sample, this clone turned up many times. The read falls 3 residues short of the CDR3 end, and the missing part is taken from the germline J gene. The rearrangement joins TRBV19 to TRBJ2-1, with 9 bases lining up with TRBD2. CDR1 and CDR2 (germline): LNHDA, SQIVND (reference sequence). The CDR3 consists of 16 residues. V gave up 7 bases and J gave up 3 bases; unmatched junction bases: 10. CDR3 residues: CASTDRIAGVYNEQFF. The CDR3 bases that were read are TGTGCCAGTACCGATAGGATAGCGGGAGTCTACAATGAG.

The sample holds many counts of this clone. The read terminates 3 residues before the CDR3 end, so the remaining end is supplied by the germline J gene. This chain joins TRBV6-2 or TRBV6-3 and TRBJ2-5, with a possible D match to TRBD2 (6 bases). The CDR3 runs 16 residues. From germline, CDR1 is MNHEY and CDR2 SVGEGT. Trimming took 4 bases from V and 2 from J, leaving 17 bases between them. Here the CDR3 reads CASSSPGLATQETQYF. Partial CDR3 DNA: TGTGCCAGCAGTTCCCCCGGGCTAGCGACACAAGAGACC.

This clone came up many times. From the germline J gene comes the end of the CDR3, since the read stops 3 residues before it. The chain combines TRBV28 with TRBJ1-4; 7 bases map to TRBD1. In germline, CDR1 is MDHEN, CDR2 SYDVKM. This CDR3 has 14 amino acids. The V segment lost 6 bases and the J segment 4 bases; nucleotides outside the gene matches: 5. The CDR3 spells CASSPDRRNEKLFF. CDR3 DNA, as far as it was read: TGTGCCAGCAGCCCGGACAGGCGTAATGAAAAA.

This clone was observed many times. The sequence runs out 3 residues before the end of the CDR3; the remainder is reconstructed from the germline J gene. V gene TRBV28 combines with J gene TRBJ2-2; 14 bases fit TRBD2. V dropped 5 bases and J dropped 6; count of bases not matched to a gene: 5. The germline V gene has CDR1 MDHEN and CDR2 SYDVKM. This CDR3 contains 16 residues. The CDR3 here is CASSPGLAGGSGELFF. The DNA read from the CDR3 is TGTGCCAGCAGTCCAGGACTAGCGGGAGGTTCCGGGGAG. Looking up the rest from reference TRBV28 and TRBJ2-2 gives the full variable domain: DVKVTQSSRYLVKRTGEKVFLECVQDMDHENMFWYRQDPGLGLRLIYFSYDVKMKEKGDIPEGYSVSREKKERFSLILESASTNQTSMYLCASSPGLAGGSGELFFGEGSRLTVL.

Many counts were recorded for this clone. Sequencing ends 3 residues short of the CDR3 end; the germline J gene provides the rest. The rearrangement uses TRBV5-1 and TRBJ2-2, with TRBD1 matching 9 bases. CDR3 length: 15 amino acids. Germline V gives CDR1 SGHRS, CDR2 YFSETQ. Losses at the gene ends were 6 bases for V and 9 bases for J; bases not matched to a gene: 12. CDR3 sequence reads: CASMRGQGSTRELFF. CDR3 bases read: TGCGCCAGCATGAGAGGACAGGGGTCTACCAGGGAG. The entire variable domain, with the rest obtained from reference TRBV5-1 and TRBJ2-2, is as follows: KAGVTQTPRYLIKTRGQQVTLSCSPISGHRSVSWYQQTPGQGLQFLFEYFSETQRNKGNFPGRFSGRQFSNSRSEMNVSTLELGDSALYLCASMRGQGSTRELFFGEGSRLTVL.

This clone was seen at least ten times. The missing CDR3 end, 3 residues past where the read stops, is filled in from the germline J gene. The chain is built from TRBV18 and TRBJ2-3; 7 bases align to TRBD2. The CDR3 is 15 residues long. Per germline, CDR1 KGHSH and CDR2 LQKENI. Trimming removed 6 bases from V and 0 bases from J; junction bases left unmatched: 6. CDR3 sequence reads: CASSLSGVSTDTQYF. The sequenced CDR3 bases are TGTGCCAGCTCTCTAAGCGGGGTGAGCACAGATACG. The whole variable domain, filled in from reference TRBV18 and TRBJ2-3, reads NAGVMQNPRHLVRRRGQEARLRCSPMKGHSHVYWYRQLPEEGLKFMVYLQKENIIDESGMPKERFSAEFPKEGPSILRIQQVVRGDSAAYFCASSLSGVSTDTQYFGPGTRLTVL.